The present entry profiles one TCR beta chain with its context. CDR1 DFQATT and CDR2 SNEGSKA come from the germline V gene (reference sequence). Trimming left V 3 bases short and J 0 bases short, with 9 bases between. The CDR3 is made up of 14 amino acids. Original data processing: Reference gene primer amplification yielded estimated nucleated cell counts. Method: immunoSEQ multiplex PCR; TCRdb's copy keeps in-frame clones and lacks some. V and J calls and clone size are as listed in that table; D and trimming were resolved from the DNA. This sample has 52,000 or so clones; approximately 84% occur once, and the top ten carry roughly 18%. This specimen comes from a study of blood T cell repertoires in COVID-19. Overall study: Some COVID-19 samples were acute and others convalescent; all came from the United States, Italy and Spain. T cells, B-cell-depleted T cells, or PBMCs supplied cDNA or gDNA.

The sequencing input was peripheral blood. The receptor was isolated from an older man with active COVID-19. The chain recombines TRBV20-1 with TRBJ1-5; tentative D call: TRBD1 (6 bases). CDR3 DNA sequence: TGCAGTGCTAGTGACAGGTATAGCAATCAGCCCCAGCATTTT. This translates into CSASDRYSNQPQHF.